A single sample gave rise to the 28 T cell receptor beta chains below, sequenced in a study of blood T cell repertoires in COVID-19 (dated by TCRdb to 2020 to 2021). The method was the immunoSEQ multiplex PCR assay. This is the immuneACCESS table as TCRdb keeps it, with only in-frame sequences that have V and J called. A part of the clones is gone; compared with another copy, unresolved V genes explain less than half, and the rest is unexplained. The sample table lists about 150,000 clones, around three quarters of them with a count of one. The ten largest clones add up to about 8.7% of the sample. Sequenced: peripheral blood. These receptors came from a man in his forties or fifties with active or convalescent COVID-19.

The chain combines TRBV2 with TRBJ1-1; D gene uncertain. The CDR3 extends over 13 amino acids. Deletions cut 5 bases from V and 0 bases from J, with 7 bases between. Germline V CDR1 and CDR2: SNHLY, FYNNEI. The DNA for the CDR3 is TGTGCCAGCAGTACAGACCTGAACACTGAAGCTTTCTTT. Protein: CASSTDLNTEAFF.

This chain links TRBV28 with TRBJ1-2, with TRBD1 as a possible D gene (6 bases). Deletions cut 3 bases from V and 7 bases from J, with 12 bases between. CDR1 is MDHEN and CDR2 is SYDVKM in the germline V gene. CDR3 length equals 13 residues. CDR3 sequence reads: CASSLGGLGGYTF. CDR3 nucleotides: TGTGCCAGCAGTTTGGGGGGGCTCGGTGGCTACACCTTC.

The CDR3 nucleotides are TGTGCCTCCCCGCGGGGGGAGGGCCCCGGGGAGCAGTTCTTC. It yields the protein CASPRGEGPGEQFF. This chain uses TRBV30 with TRBJ2-1, with 8 bases fitting TRBD2. Germline V lookup: CDR1 GTSNPN, CDR2 SVGIG (reference sequence). The trim removed 7 bases at V and 10 bases at J, leaving 15 bases unmatched. This CDR3 has 14 amino acids.

V gene TRBV5-1 combines with J gene TRBJ1-2; 7 bases fit TRBD1. The CDR3 is 12 residues long. V lost 4 bases to trimming and J lost 6 bases; unmatched junction nucleotides: 3. CDR1 and CDR2 (germline): SGHRS, YFSETQ. The DNA for the CDR3 is TGCGCCAGCAGCCTACAGGGGCATGGCTACACCTTC. It specifies CASSLQGHGYTF.

The chain links TRBV14 to TRBJ1-1; D possibly corresponds to TRBD1 (5 bases). V was shortened by 4 bases and J by 10 bases, with 16 bases between the two germline ends. The CDR3 sequence is 13 residues long. From germline, CDR1 is SGHDN and CDR2 FVKESK. The CDR3 reads CASSPSPRVAAFF. The CDR3, as DNA: TGTGCCAGCAGCCCATCACCCAGGGTAGCAGCTTTCTTT.

This chain uses TRBV12-3 or TRBV12-4 with TRBJ1-1, with D unresolved. The CDR3 length is 11 residues. The V end was cut by 6 bases, the J end by 7 bases, with 9 bases between. The CDR3 sequence: CASSLGVEAFF. Written as DNA, the CDR3 is TGTGCCAGCAGCTTGGGAGTTGAAGCTTTCTTT.

This chain connects TRBV10-3 to TRBJ2-7; 7 bases agree with TRBD1. The V segment lost 6 bases and the J segment 2 bases; nucleotides outside the gene matches: 10. The CDR3 has 15 residues. Germline CDR1 is ENHRY and CDR2 is SYGVKD. Written as DNA, the CDR3 is TGTGCCATCAGGACTCGGGACAGCGTACCCTACGAGCAGTACTTC. This translates into CAIRTRDSVPYEQYF.

V usage is TRBV19 and J usage is TRBJ2-7; 7 bases are shared with TRBD1. J lost 4 bases, V lost 4 bases, and 1 base had no gene match. This CDR3 has 12 amino acids. CDR1 and CDR2 from the germline V gene are LNHDA and SQIVND (reference sequence). Here the CDR3 reads CASSRDSYEQYF. DNA for the CDR3: TGTGCCAGTAGTAGGGACAGTTACGAGCAGTACTTC.

The chain uses TRBV30 and TRBJ2-2; D is perhaps TRBD1 (5 bases). With 4 bases removed from V and 1 base from J, the gap between germline ends came to 16 bases. The CDR3 has 16 residues. The germline gives CDR1 GTSNPN, CDR2 SVGIG (reference sequence). The CDR3 bases are TGTGCCTGGATGGCTGGGTTGCAGGGGAACACCGGGGAGCTGTTTTTT. Translation: CAWMAGLQGNTGELFF.

This clone turned up a few times. V and J are TRBV9 and TRBJ2-3; 7 positions match TRBD2. The CDR3 consists of 16 residues. Germline V gene lookup returns CDR1 SGDLS and CDR2 YYNGEE. The J segment lost 5 bases and the V segment lost 0 bases, leaving 9 bases of the junction unmatched. The CDR3 DNA reads TGTGCCAGCAGCGTAGCGAACGGCGGGAGAAGAGATACGCAGTATTTT. Translated, it gives CASSVANGGRRDTQYF.

This chain links TRBV19 with TRBJ1-5; possible D gene TRBD1, 5 bases. The germline V and J ends were trimmed by 1 base and 11 bases, with 15 bases remaining between them. This CDR3 region has 14 residues. CDR1 LNHDA and CDR2 SQIVND come from the germline V gene (reference sequence). The CDR3 region is CASSIGTGRSAQHF. CDR3 DNA sequence: TGTGCCAGTAGTATAGGCACAGGACGGAGTGCCCAGCATTTT.

The chain combines TRBV5-1 with TRBJ2-7; 9 bases fit TRBD1. Per the germline V gene, CDR1 is SGHRS and CDR2 is YFSETQ. V was pared by 0 bases and J by 3 bases, with 4 bases of the junction left unmatched. This CDR3 comprises 15 residues. The CDR3 reads CASSLGGQGGYEQYF. The CDR3 bases are TGCGCCAGCAGCTTGGGGGGACAGGGAGGCTACGAGCAGTACTTC. The full variable domain, completed using reference TRBV5-1 and TRBJ2-7, is KAGVTQTPRYLIKTRGQQVTLSCSPISGHRSVSWYQQTPGQGLQFLFEYFSETQRNKGNFPGRFSGRQFSNSRSEMNVSTLELGDSALYLCASSLGGQGGYEQYFGPGTRLTVT.

The chain has TRBV2 and TRBJ2-2, with 10 bases that match TRBD2. J was trimmed by 7 bases and V by 0 bases; bases with no gene match: 5. Germline V gene data show CDR1 as SNHLY and CDR2 as FYNNEI. The CDR3 loop spans 16 amino acids. DNA for the CDR3: TGTGCCAGCAGTGAAGCTTCTAGCGGGAGAGGCGGGGAGCTGTTTTTT. It codes for CASSEASSGRGGELFF.

This clone was found a few times. The V and J genes are TRBV2 and TRBJ2-1; TRBD2 matches at 14 bases. Per germline, CDR1 SNHLY and CDR2 FYNNEI. The CDR3 has 16 amino acids. The V segment lost 4 bases and the J segment 8 bases; nucleotides outside the gene matches: 7. The CDR3 DNA follows: TGTGCCAGCAGTGGCACCCCGGGACTAGCGGGAGATGAGCAGTTCTTC. It codes for CASSGTPGLAGDEQFF. Full variable domain (rest looked up from reference TRBV2 and TRBJ2-1): EPEVTQTPSHQVTQMGQEVILRCVPISNHLYFYWYRQILGQKVEFLVSFYNNEISEKSEIFDDQFSVERPDGSNFTLKIRSTKLEDSAMYFCASSGTPGLAGDEQFFGPGTRLTVL.

This sequence joins TRBV7-8 and TRBJ2-3, with 7 bases matching TRBD1. Trimming removed 3 bases from V and 1 base from J; junction bases left unmatched: 1. CDR3 length: 14 residues. CDR1 is SGHVS, CDR2 FQNEAQ, per germline. The CDR3 nucleotides read TGTGCCAGCAGCTTCGACAGGGGCACAGATACGCAGTATTTT. Translated: CASSFDRGTDTQYF.

The gene calls are TRBV14 and TRBJ2-1; no clear D. The germline V and J ends were trimmed by 1 base and 8 bases, with 15 bases remaining between them. From germline, CDR1 is SGHDN and CDR2 FVKESK. The length of the CDR3 is 15 residues. The CDR3, as DNA: TGTGCCAGCAGCCAAGTTCTAGTTCTAGGCCATGAGCAGTTCTTC. Protein product: CASSQVLVLGHEQFF.

This clone turned up a few times. This rearrangement joins TRBV7-9 to TRBJ2-7, with D perhaps matching TRBD2 (5 bases). V was trimmed by 3 bases and J by 3 bases, leaving 12 bases between them. CDR1 and CDR2 (germline): SEHNR, FQNEAQ (reference sequence). The CDR3 is 14 amino acids. The CDR3 is CASSLDSAIYEQYF. CDR3 in DNA: TGTGCCAGCAGCTTGGATAGCGCAATCTACGAGCAGTACTTC.

The rearrangement uses TRBV9 and TRBJ2-3; the match to TRBD2 covers 10 bases. CDR3 length equals 16 residues. Germline V gene lookup returns CDR1 SGDLS and CDR2 YYNGEE. V lost 4 bases to trimming and J lost 3 bases; unmatched junction nucleotides: 8. The CDR3 loop reads CASSSRAGGGTDTQYF. The CDR3 nucleotides are TGTGCCAGCAGCTCGCGAGCGGGGGGGGGTACAGATACGCAGTATTTT.

CDR3 DNA: TGCAGCGTTGAACCAGGGTGGAACACTGAAGCTTTCTTT. It yields the protein CSVEPGWNTEAFF. V is TRBV29-1 and J is TRBJ1-1; D possibly corresponds to TRBD1 (5 bases). Germline V gene data show CDR1 as SQVTM and CDR2 as ANQGSEA. The CDR3 consists of 13 residues. V gave up 2 bases and J gave up 1 base, with 8 bases separating them.

This chain's CDR3 is CASRAGTSGIDTQYF. CDR3 in DNA: TGTGCCAGCAGAGCCGGGACTAGCGGGATAGATACGCAGTATTTT. This chain uses TRBV2 with TRBJ2-3; 13 positions agree with TRBD2. V shed 6 bases and J 5 bases; nucleotides not matched to a gene: 5. Per the germline V gene, CDR1 is SNHLY and CDR2 is FYNNEI. CDR3 length: 15 residues. Supplemented by reference TRBV2 and TRBJ2-3, the full variable domain reads EPEVTQTPSHQVTQMGQEVILRCVPISNHLYFYWYRQILGQKVEFLVSFYNNEISEKSEIFDDQFSVERPDGSNFTLKIRSTKLEDSAMYFCASRAGTSGIDTQYFGPGTRLTVL.

V and J are TRBV28 and TRBJ2-4, with D possibly matching TRBD2 (5 bases). The CDR3 has 18 amino acids. Trimming took off 3 bases at V and 1 base at J, with 19 bases between the two ends. In germline, CDR1 is MDHEN, CDR2 SYDVKM. The CDR3 nucleotides are TGTGCCAGCAGTTTTGGATACAGCGGTCGGATGGCCAAAAACATTCAGTACTTC. As protein: CASSFGYSGRMAKNIQYF.

The rearrangement links TRBV9 to TRBJ2-7, with TRBD2 identical over 10 bases. Germline CDR1 and CDR2: SGDLS and YYNGEE. The J segment lost 7 bases and the V segment lost 0 bases, leaving 7 bases of the junction unmatched. This CDR3 has 15 amino acids. The DNA of the CDR3 is TGTGCCAGCAGCGTAGATCTAGCGGGAGTACAGGAGCAGTACTTC. Its protein is CASSVDLAGVQEQYF.

V gene TRBV27 combines with J gene TRBJ2-1, with D unclear. Germline V gene lookup returns CDR1 MNHEY and CDR2 SMNVEV (reference sequence). With 0 bases removed from V and 0 bases from J, the gap between germline ends came to 6 bases. The CDR3 runs 15 residues. The chain's CDR3 is CASSLSTYSYNEQFF. CDR3 in DNA: TGTGCCAGCAGTTTATCTACTTACTCCTACAATGAGCAGTTCTTC.

The rearrangement links TRBV9 to TRBJ2-7, with D perhaps TRBD1 (6 bases). Germline values: CDR1 SGDLS, CDR2 YYNGEE. V lost 4 bases, J lost 7 bases, and 21 bases lay in between. The CDR3 spans 15 residues. The CDR3 protein is CASSFLPDRSKEQYF. The DNA of the CDR3 is TGTGCCAGCAGCTTCCTCCCCGACAGGTCTAAGGAGCAGTACTTC.

The rearrangement joins TRBV11-2 to TRBJ2-7; 10 positions agree with TRBD1. Trimming took 1 base from V and 6 from J; bases not matched to a gene: 9. The CDR3 is made up of 16 amino acids. CDR1 is SGHAT and CDR2 is FQNNGV in the germline V gene. The CDR3 region is CASSLATGGFSTEQYF. The CDR3, as DNA: TGTGCCAGCAGCTTAGCGACAGGGGGCTTTTCTACCGAGCAGTACTTC.

The V and J genes are TRBV12-3 or TRBV12-4 and TRBJ2-1; D gene uncertain. CDR3 length: 11 amino acids. The V end was cut by 0 bases, the J end by 13 bases, with 7 bases between. Here the CDR3 DNA reads TGTGCCAGCAGTTTAGCTTTCGTTCAGTTCTTC. Amino acids: CASSLAFVQFF.

This rearrangement joins TRBV27 to TRBJ2-1, with 9 bases matching TRBD1. The CDR3 contains 15 residues. CDR1 is MNHEY, CDR2 SMNVEV, per germline (reference sequence). V trimming: 4 bases; J trimming: 6 bases; junction bases outside the gene matches: 7. The CDR3 here is CASSYTGGAGNEQFF. The CDR3 DNA reads TGTGCCAGCAGTTACACAGGGGGCGCGGGCAATGAGCAGTTCTTC.

This chain connects TRBV28 to TRBJ1-2; D is undetermined. Trimming removed 5 bases from V and 3 bases from J, with 10 bases in between. This CDR3 is 13 amino acids long. Looked up from germline, CDR1 is MDHEN and CDR2 is SYDVKM. The chain's CDR3 is CASSRLVDYGYTF. CDR3 sequence (DNA): TGTGCCAGCAGTCGACTCGTGGACTATGGCTACACCTTC.